Reported below is one T cell receptor (beta chain). Its antigen remains unidentified. CD45RO-negative CD8 cells positively selected for CCR7 made up the naive population, which excluded terminally differentiated effector memory CD45RA+ cells. The data originate from a study of shared clonotypes between healthy human individuals. Study background: Donor ages ranged 18 to 49 years: a couple of women, a few men. The study, taken as a whole, reports: Memory subsets generally showed lower estimated richness than naive subsets.

The data were produced by immunoSEQ multiplex PCR, yet TCRdb's version contains in-frame clones alone and is incomplete. This sample has roughly 2 million clones, with about 95% found just once. The CDR3 spans 17 residues. Germline CDR1 is SNHLY and CDR2 is FYNNEI. The V and J ends lost 6 bases and 4 bases, in that order; junction bases with no gene match: 14. The sample consisted of naive CD8+ T cells sorted from blood. The source of this sequence is a man in his late teens or twenties in good health. The genes are TRBV2 and TRBJ2-1, with TRBD2 matching over 8 bases. The CDR3 DNA sequence: TGTGCCAGCAGGGCCCTTAGTAGCGCGGGAGGATACAATGAGCAGTTCTTC. Its translation: CASRALSSAGGYNEQFF. The full variable domain, completed using reference TRBV2 and TRBJ2-1, is EPEVTQTPSHQVTQMGQEVILRCVPISNHLYFYWYRQILGQKVEFLVSFYNNEISEKSEIFDDQFSVERPDGSNFTLKIRSTKLEDSAMYFCASRALSSAGGYNEQFFGPGTRLTVL.